A single sample gave rise to the 5 T cell receptor beta chains below, sequenced in a study of PD-L1 blockade in urothelial cancer. The protocol was immunoSEQ multiplex PCR, while the TCRdb copy is restricted to in-frame clones and leaves out a portion. Among 49,000 or so clones listed, 85% to 90% were seen once. As for time point: pretreatment peripheral blood. Source: PBMCs, taken around atezolizumab (anti-PD-L1) treatment. The receptors were gathered from a man aged 55 to 70 with urothelial cancer.

The J gene is TRBJ2-5, the V gene TRBV5-1, with TRBD1 matching 9 bases. J was trimmed by 4 bases and V by 2 bases; bases with no gene match: 6. CDR1 is SGHRS and CDR2 is YFSETQ in the germline V gene. This CDR3 region has 15 residues. The CDR3 region is CASSFTGGHGETQYF. The CDR3 DNA is TGCGCCAGCAGCTTCACAGGGGGCCACGGAGAGACCCAGTACTTC.

This clone has more than one count but fewer than ten. The chain combines TRBV7-3 with TRBJ2-2; tentative D call: TRBD2 (6 bases). This CDR3 contains 14 residues. Between the trimmed V and J ends, which lost 4 bases and 5 bases, there was a span of 11 bases. The germline V gene encodes CDR1 SGHTA and CDR2 FQGTGA. The CDR3: CASSSGLPTGELFF. CDR3 DNA: TGTGCCAGCAGCTCGGGACTTCCGACCGGGGAGCTGTTTTTT.

The chain couples TRBV5-8 to TRBJ1-1, with a weak D call TRBD1 (6 bases). Per the germline V gene, CDR1 is SGHTS and CDR2 is YDEGEE. V lost 0 bases, J lost 3 bases, and 9 bases lay in between. The CDR3 has 14 residues. CDR3: CASSLDRVYTEAFF. CDR3 sequence (DNA): TGTGCCAGCAGCTTGGACAGGGTATACACTGAAGCTTTCTTT.

The rearrangement links TRBV5-4 to TRBJ2-7; the match to TRBD1 covers 7 bases. CDR3 length equals 12 residues. Trimming cost V 4 bases and J 5 bases; bases outside gene matches: 3. Germline V lookup: CDR1 SGHNT, CDR2 YYREEE (reference sequence). The CDR3 bases are TGTGCCAGCAGCCGCCAGGGGGACGAGCAGTACTTC. Protein: CASSRQGDEQYF. Drawing the rest from reference TRBV5-4 and TRBJ2-7, the complete variable domain is ETGVTQSPTHLIKTRGQQVTLRCSSQSGHNTVSWYQQALGQGPQFIFQYYREEENGRGNFPPRFSGLQFPNYSSELNVNALELDDSALYLCASSRQGDEQYFGPGTRLTVT.

This chain joins TRBV30 and TRBJ1-6; D might be TRBD1 (5 bases). V lost 5 bases, J lost 0 bases, and 11 bases lay in between. Germline V gene lookup returns CDR1 GTSNPN and CDR2 SVGIG (reference sequence). This CDR3 has 15 residues. Written as DNA, the CDR3 is TGTGCCTGGCTGGGGCGGAGCTCCTATAATTCACCCCTCCACTTT. This sequence encodes CAWLGRSSYNSPLHF.